The 4 T cell receptor beta chains below all came from one sample that was sequenced in a study of identical twins. Each CDR3 protein gets one entry after TCRdb re-called the 5' RACE reads with MiXCR. The sample comprises hundreds of thousands of distinct CDR3 sequences, 12% of which are singletons, and around 1.5% rests with the top ten. This same sample was also part of a study on yellow fever vaccine responses in identical twins.

Sequencing was performed on PBMCs. The receptors stem from a woman aged 18-29 years in good health.

The V gene is TRBV6-5, the J gene TRBJ2-3, with TRBD1 matching 7 bases. This CDR3 is built from 15 residues. The V gene end was trimmed by 0 bases and the J gene end by 5 bases; junction bases not matched to a gene: 5. CDR1 is MNHEY and CDR2 is SVGAGI in the germline V gene. DNA of the CDR3: TGTGCCAGCAGTTACTCGACAGGGAGAGTAGATACGCAGTATTTT. Translation gives CASSYSTGRVDTQYF.

This clonotype was observed a handful of times. The rearrangement joins TRBV27 to TRBJ2-1; 10 bases are a match to TRBD2. Germline V lookup: CDR1 MNHEY, CDR2 SMNVEV (reference sequence). This CDR3 is built from 17 residues. The trim removed 1 base at V and 12 bases at J, leaving 15 bases unmatched. The CDR3 region has the DNA TGTGCCAGCAGTTTATGGGGTCCTAGCGGGAGCGGGGAAGGGCAGTTCTTC. Translation: CASSLWGPSGSGEGQFF.

This clonotype was detected a few times. This chain uses TRBV19 with TRBJ1-5; TRBD1 agrees at 8 bases. Unmatched junction bases numbered 8, after V lost 7 bases and J lost 6 bases. The CDR3 is made up of 14 amino acids. Germline assignment: CDR1 LNHDA and CDR2 SQIVND (reference sequence). The CDR3 sequence: CASTRTGPTQPQHF. In nucleotides, the CDR3 is TGTGCCAGTACCCGGACAGGGCCGACTCAGCCCCAGCATTTT.

This clonotype was observed a handful of times. CDR3: CASSQDEAYNEQFF. The CDR3 coding sequence is TGCGCCAGCAGCCAAGACGAGGCCTACAATGAGCAGTTCTTC. V usage is TRBV4-1 and J usage is TRBJ2-1; D gene ambiguous. Trimming cost V 0 bases and J 2 bases, with 5 bases left between them. The CDR3 has 14 amino acids. Germline loops: CDR1 MGHRA, CDR2 YSYEKL.